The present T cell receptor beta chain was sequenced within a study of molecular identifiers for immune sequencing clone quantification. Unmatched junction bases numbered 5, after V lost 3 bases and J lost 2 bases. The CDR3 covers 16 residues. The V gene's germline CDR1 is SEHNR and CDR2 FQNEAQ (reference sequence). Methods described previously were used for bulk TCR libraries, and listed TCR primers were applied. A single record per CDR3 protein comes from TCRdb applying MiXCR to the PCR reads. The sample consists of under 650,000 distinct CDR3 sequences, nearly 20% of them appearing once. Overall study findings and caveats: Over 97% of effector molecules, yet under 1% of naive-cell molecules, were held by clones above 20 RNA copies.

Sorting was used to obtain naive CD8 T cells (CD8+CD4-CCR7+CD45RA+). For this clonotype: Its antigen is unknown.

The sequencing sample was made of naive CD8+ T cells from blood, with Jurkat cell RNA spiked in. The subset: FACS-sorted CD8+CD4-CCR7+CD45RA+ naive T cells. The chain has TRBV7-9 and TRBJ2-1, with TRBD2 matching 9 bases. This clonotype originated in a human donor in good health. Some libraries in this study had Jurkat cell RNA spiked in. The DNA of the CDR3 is TGTGCCAGCAGCTTTATTAGCGGGGGACCCTACAATGAGCAGTTCTTC. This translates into CASSFISGGPYNEQFF.